This passage covers 7 T cell receptor beta chains from one sample sequenced in a study of cytomegalovirus exposure and HLA in healthy donors. PCR amplification relied on 60 Vbeta primers (plus 13 Jbeta primers). The method was immunoSEQ multiplex PCR; TCRdb's version includes in-frame clones alone and lacks a portion of them. The sample lists about 130,000 clones, under 85% occurring once. Sample: PBMCs. The receptors come from a male donor in good health and CMV-seropositive.

The chain carries TRBV19 and TRBJ1-5; D unresolved. The germline V gene has CDR1 LNHDA and CDR2 SQIVND (reference sequence). The germline V and J ends were trimmed by 4 bases and 5 bases, with 12 bases remaining between them. CDR3 length: 14 amino acids. CDR3 sequence: CASSTDREYQPQHF. CDR3 DNA: TGTGCCAGTAGTACAGACCGAGAGTATCAGCCCCAGCATTTT.

The chain recombines TRBV7-9 with TRBJ1-2; D is possibly TRBD1 (6 bases). The CDR3 is 13 amino acids. CDR1 is SEHNR, CDR2 FQNEAQ, per germline (reference sequence). Deletions cut 4 bases from V and 11 bases from J, with 17 bases between. The CDR3 coding sequence is TGTGCCAGCAGCTCGCAGTACAGGGCCGGGTACACCTTC. Protein product: CASSSQYRAGYTF.

The gene calls are TRBV19 and TRBJ2-1; a possible D gene is TRBD2 (6 bases). Trimming took off 5 bases at V and 6 bases at J, with 17 bases between the two ends. Germline assignment: CDR1 LNHDA and CDR2 SQIVND (reference sequence). This CDR3 contains 15 residues. CDR3 amino acids: CASSSEGIRANEQFF. DNA of the CDR3: TGTGCCAGTAGTTCGGAGGGAATTCGGGCCAATGAGCAGTTCTTC.

This clone was found a few times. The chain is built from TRBV28 and TRBJ1-5; D perhaps matches TRBD1 (6 bases). Germline CDR1 is MDHEN and CDR2 is SYDVKM. CDR3 size: 18 residues. V was cut by 5 bases and J by 4 bases, with 24 bases left in between. The CDR3, as DNA: TGTGCCAGCAGTGGACGAGAACAGGGTCCCGTTCGTAATCAGCCCCAGCATTTT. This translates into CASSGREQGPVRNQPQHF.

The chain combines TRBV30 with TRBJ1-1, with a possible D match to TRBD1 (6 bases). Deletions cut 3 bases from V and 2 bases from J, with 10 bases between. Germline CDR1 and CDR2: GTSNPN and SVGIG (reference sequence). The CDR3 is 13 amino acids. CDR3 sequence reads: CAWRRQDNTEAFF. The CDR3, as DNA: TGTGCCTGGAGGCGACAGGACAACACTGAAGCTTTCTTT.

The V and J genes are TRBV9 and TRBJ2-7; TRBD2 aligns across 11 bases. The CDR3 has 15 amino acids. Germline V gene lookup returns CDR1 SGDLS and CDR2 YYNGEE. V was pared by 5 bases and J by 4 bases, with 8 bases of the junction left unmatched. CDR3 residues: CASRVSGRAGYEQYF. In DNA, the CDR3 is TGTGCCAGCAGGGTTAGCGGGAGGGCCGGGTACGAGCAGTACTTC.

This chain joins TRBV19 and TRBJ1-4; TRBD1 is a possible D gene (6 bases). The V end lost 3 bases, the J end lost 4 bases, and 9 bases lay between the germline ends. The CDR3 is 14 residues long. Germline V CDR1 and CDR2: LNHDA, SQIVND (reference sequence). Here the CDR3 reads CASSIPGVNEKLFF. Written as DNA, the CDR3 is TGTGCCAGTAGTATCCCAGGGGTTAATGAAAAACTGTTTTTT.